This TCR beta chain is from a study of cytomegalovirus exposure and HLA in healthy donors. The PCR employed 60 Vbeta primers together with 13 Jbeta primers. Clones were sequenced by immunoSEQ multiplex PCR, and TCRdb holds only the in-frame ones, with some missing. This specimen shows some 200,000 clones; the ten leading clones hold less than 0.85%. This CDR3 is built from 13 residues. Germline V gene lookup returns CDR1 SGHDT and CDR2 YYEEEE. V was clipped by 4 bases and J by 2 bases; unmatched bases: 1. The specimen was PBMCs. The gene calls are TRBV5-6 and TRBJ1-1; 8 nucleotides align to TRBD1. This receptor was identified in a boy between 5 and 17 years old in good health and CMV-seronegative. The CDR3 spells CASSPGGNTEAFF. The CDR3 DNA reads TGTGCCAGCAGCCCAGGGGGCAACACTGAAGCTTTCTTT.